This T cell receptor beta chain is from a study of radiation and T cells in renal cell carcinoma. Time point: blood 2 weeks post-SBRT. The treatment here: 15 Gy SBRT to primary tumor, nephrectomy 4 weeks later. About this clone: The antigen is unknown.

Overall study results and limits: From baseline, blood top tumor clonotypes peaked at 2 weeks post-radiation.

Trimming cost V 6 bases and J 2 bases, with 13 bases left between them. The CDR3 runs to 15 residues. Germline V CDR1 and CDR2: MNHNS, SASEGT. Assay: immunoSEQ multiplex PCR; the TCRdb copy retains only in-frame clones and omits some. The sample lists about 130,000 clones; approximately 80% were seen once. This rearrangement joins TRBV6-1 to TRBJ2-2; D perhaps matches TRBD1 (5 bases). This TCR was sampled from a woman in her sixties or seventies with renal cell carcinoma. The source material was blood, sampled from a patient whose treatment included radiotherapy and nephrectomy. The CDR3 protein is CASRTGRSNTGELFF. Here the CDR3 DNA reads TGTGCCAGCAGAACAGGTCGGAGTAACACCGGGGAGCTGTTTTTT.